One and the same sample provided the 17 T cell receptor beta chains below, sequenced in a study of control samples from healthy donors and cancer patients. Sequenced by immunoSEQ multiplex PCR; TCRdb stores in-frame clones only, minus some. The sample has roughly 30,000 clones; roughly 87% are singletons. Sequenced input: formalin-fixed, paraffin-embedded tissue. Receptors were obtained from a female donor with melanoma.

The chain couples TRBV5-1 to TRBJ2-5, with TRBD2 matching over 7 bases. Germline V gene data show CDR1 as SGHRS and CDR2 as YFSETQ. With 4 bases clipped from V and 4 bases from J, the junction kept 7 bases outside the gene matches. This CDR3 contains 14 residues. The CDR3 region is CASSDPSGSETQYF. The CDR3 DNA follows: TGCGCCAGCAGCGACCCTAGCGGCTCAGAGACCCAGTACTTC. Drawing the rest from reference TRBV5-1 and TRBJ2-5, the complete variable domain is KAGVTQTPRYLIKTRGQQVTLSCSPISGHRSVSWYQQTPGQGLQFLFEYFSETQRNKGNFPGRFSGRQFSNSRSEMNVSTLELGDSALYLCASSDPSGSETQYFGPGTRLLVL.

This chain links TRBV11-2 with TRBJ2-3, with D possibly being TRBD2 (5 bases). The CDR3 spans 17 residues. The V end was cut by 5 bases, the J end by 0 bases, with 18 bases between. Germline loops: CDR1 SGHAT, CDR2 FQNNGV. CDR3 sequence: CASSAGTTGTSTDTQYF. CDR3 bases: TGTGCCAGCAGCGCAGGAACGACGGGAACTAGCACAGATACGCAGTATTTT. The full variable domain, its missing parts supplied by reference TRBV11-2 and TRBJ2-3, is EAGVAQSPRYKIIEKRQSVAFWCNPISGHATLYWYQQILGQGPKLLIQFQNNGVVDDSQLPKDRFSAERLKGVDSTLKIQPAKLEDSAVYLCASSAGTTGTSTDTQYFGPGTRLTVL.

This clone was detected only a few times. The gene calls are TRBV3-1 (or the pseudogene TRBV3-2) and TRBJ1-4, with no clear D. This CDR3 is 13 amino acids long. CDR1 LGHDT and CDR2 YNNKEL come from the germline V gene (reference sequence). The germline V and J ends were trimmed by 1 base and 4 bases, with 4 bases remaining between them. DNA for the CDR3: TGTGCCAGCAGCCAAGTCAGTAATGAAAAACTGTTTTTT. This translates into CASSQVSNEKLFF.

To note about this clone: Other nucleotide sequences in the sample specify the same CDR3. This chain connects TRBV6-5 to TRBJ1-5; no definite D call. This CDR3 is 14 amino acids long. The germline V gene has CDR1 MNHEY and CDR2 SVGAGI. V was clipped by 5 bases and J by 1 base, with 9 bases between them. The CDR3 reads CASSLVGSNQPQHF. The CDR3 nucleotides read TGTGCCAGCAGTCTTGTGGGGAGCAATCAGCCCCAGCATTTT.

V gene TRBV7-2 combines with J gene TRBJ1-5; the match to TRBD1 covers 12 bases. This CDR3 is 19 amino acids long. Germline V gene lookup returns CDR1 SGHTA and CDR2 FQGNSA. The junction had 12 bases not matched to a gene; V was cut back by 2 bases and J by 4 bases. CDR3 loop: CASSLIQAGTGGPNQPQHF. The CDR3 coding sequence is TGTGCCAGCAGCTTAATCCAGGCGGGGACAGGGGGCCCTAATCAGCCCCAGCATTTT.

The gene calls are TRBV18 and TRBJ2-7; maybe TRBD1 (5 bases). V was shortened by 2 bases and J by 2 bases, with 7 bases between the two germline ends. The CDR3 covers 13 residues. Germline CDR1 KGHSH, CDR2 LQKENI. CDR3 protein: CASSPAGPYEQYF. The DNA for the CDR3 is TGTGCCAGCTCACCAGCAGGGCCCTACGAGCAGTACTTC.

The rearrangement joins TRBV11-1 to TRBJ2-5; 7 bases map to TRBD2. V lost 5 bases and J lost 1; bases outside the gene matches: 10. This CDR3 is 16 amino acids long. CDR1 and CDR2 (germline): SGHAT, FQDESV (reference sequence). The CDR3: CASSTRAGRVQETQYF. In DNA, the CDR3 is TGTGCCAGCAGCACCCGTGCAGGGAGGGTCCAAGAGACCCAGTACTTC.

The J gene is TRBJ2-5, the V gene TRBV5-1; D unclear. The CDR3 contains 13 residues. V lost 4 bases and J 5 bases, leaving 12 bases between the germline ends. Germline assignment: CDR1 SGHRS and CDR2 YFSETQ. The CDR3 here is CASSQEWWETQYF. CDR3 bases: TGCGCCAGCAGCCAAGAATGGTGGGAGACCCAGTACTTC. The complete variable domain, with remaining parts taken from reference TRBV5-1 and TRBJ2-5, reads KAGVTQTPRYLIKTRGQQVTLSCSPISGHRSVSWYQQTPGQGLQFLFEYFSETQRNKGNFPGRFSGRQFSNSRSEMNVSTLELGDSALYLCASSQEWWETQYFGPGTRLLVL.

The chain joins TRBV30 to TRBJ1-1; D possibly corresponds to TRBD1 (6 bases). The CDR3 loop spans 12 amino acids. Germline values: CDR1 GTSNPN, CDR2 SVGIG (reference sequence). Trimming stripped 4 bases from V and 4 bases from J, with 10 bases between. CDR3 bases: TGTGCCTGGAACACAGGGAGCACTGAAGCTTTCTTT. Protein: CAWNTGSTEAFF. The variable domain in full, completed from reference TRBV30 and TRBJ1-1, reads SQTIHQWPATLVQPVGSPLSLECTVEGTSNPNLYWYRQAAGRGLQLLFYSVGIGQISSEVPQNLSASRPQDRQFILSSKKLLLSDSGFYLCAWNTGSTEAFFGQGTRLTVV.

This rearrangement joins TRBV9 to TRBJ2-2; weak D call: TRBD1 (5 bases). The CDR3 is made up of 15 amino acids. Germline CDR1 is SGDLS and CDR2 is YYNGEE. The ends were cut back, 5 bases at V and 5 bases at J, with 16 bases in the middle. DNA for the CDR3: TGTGCCAGCAGGGAAGGGGCGAGTCAAACCGGGGAGCTGTTTTTT. Residues: CASREGASQTGELFF. Combining the CDR3 with reference TRBV9 and TRBJ2-2 gives the whole variable domain DSGVTQTPKHLITATGQRVTLRCSPRSGDLSVYWYQQSLDQGLQFLIQYYNGEERAKGNILERFSAQQFPDLHSELNLSSLELGDSALYFCASREGASQTGELFFGEGSRLTVL.

This clone was seen a few times. The V and J genes are TRBV19 and TRBJ1-2; the D gene is possibly TRBD1 (5 bases). Trimming stripped 6 bases from V and 9 bases from J, with 14 bases between. The CDR3 covers 12 residues. Per germline, CDR1 LNHDA and CDR2 SQIVND (reference sequence). CDR3 coding DNA: TGTGCCAGTAGGCCTCAGGGTTGGAGCTACACCTTC. This codes for CASRPQGWSYTF.

The chain links TRBV2 to TRBJ2-1, with 8 positions matching TRBD2. Looked up from germline, CDR1 is SNHLY and CDR2 is FYNNEI. With 4 bases clipped from V and 8 bases from J, the junction kept 7 bases outside the gene matches. The CDR3 consists of 14 residues. The CDR3, as DNA: TGTGCCAGCAGTGTGGTACTAGCGGCCGATGAGCAGTTCTTC. Translating gives CASSVVLAADEQFF.

This clone showed up just a few times. The CDR3 DNA is TGTGCCAGCAGCACACAGGGGGTAGATCAGCCCCAGCATTTT. It yields the protein CASSTQGVDQPQHF. This rearrangement joins TRBV6-2 or TRBV6-3 to TRBJ1-5; 8 bases match TRBD1. CDR3 length: 14 residues. The germline V gene has CDR1 MNHEY and CDR2 SVGEGT. The J segment lost 5 bases and the V segment lost 6 bases, leaving 6 bases of the junction unmatched.

The chain recombines TRBV2 with TRBJ1-2; 7 nucleotides line up with TRBD1. CDR3 size: 11 residues. V was clipped by 11 bases and J by 13 bases; unmatched bases: 13. CDR1 and CDR2 (germline): SNHLY, FYNNEI. CDR3 amino acids: CAGKLTGACTF. The CDR3 DNA follows: TGTGCCGGAAAATTAACAGGGGCTTGCACCTTC.

The V and J genes are TRBV13 and TRBJ2-3; a weak D match, TRBD1 (6 bases). The CDR3 contains 12 residues. Trimming pared 8 bases from V and 4 bases from J, leaving 10 bases between. Germline CDR1 PRHDT, CDR2 FYEKMQ (reference sequence). Here the CDR3 DNA reads TGTGCCAGCCGGACAGAGGCAGATACGCAGTATTTT. It translates to CASRTEADTQYF.

This chain links TRBV19 with TRBJ1-5, with no clear D. CDR3 length equals 14 residues. V was clipped by 1 base and J by 3 bases, with 7 bases between them. The germline V gene has CDR1 LNHDA and CDR2 SQIVND (reference sequence). Here the CDR3 DNA reads TGTGCCAGTAGTATAGGGGCAGCCAATCAGCCCCAGCATTTT. Protein sequence: CASSIGAANQPQHF.

The chain carries TRBV7-9 and TRBJ2-1; perhaps TRBD2 as D (5 bases). The length of the CDR3 is 15 residues. The V gene's germline CDR1 is SEHNR and CDR2 FQNEAQ (reference sequence). Trimming removed 2 bases from V and 4 bases from J, with 12 bases in between. The CDR3 region is CASSLRSTGYNEQFF. CDR3 DNA: TGTGCCAGCAGCTTACGTTCTACGGGATACAATGAGCAGTTCTTC.